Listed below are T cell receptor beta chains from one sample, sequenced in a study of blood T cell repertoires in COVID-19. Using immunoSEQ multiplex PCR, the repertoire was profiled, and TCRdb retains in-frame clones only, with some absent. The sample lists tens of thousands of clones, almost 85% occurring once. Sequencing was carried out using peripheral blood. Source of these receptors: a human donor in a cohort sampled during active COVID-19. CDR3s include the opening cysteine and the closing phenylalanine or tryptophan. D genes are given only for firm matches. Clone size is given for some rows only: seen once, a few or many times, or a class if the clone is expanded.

cdr3_aa: CSASAILGQGVNEQYF; cdr3_nt: TGCAGTGCTAGTGCAATACTGGGACAGGGGGTCAACGAGCAGTACTTC; d_call: TRBD1; v_call: TRBV20-1; clone_size: once; j_call: TRBJ2-7
cdr3_aa: CASGGSQGGGYTF; cdr3_nt: TGTGCCAGCGGAGGCAGCCAAGGGGGCGGCTACACCTTC; d_call: TRBD1; v_call: TRBV6-5; clone_size: -; j_call: TRBJ1-2
cdr3_aa: CASSYSGGNTEAFF; cdr3_nt: TGTGCCAGCAGTTACTCAGGGGGGAACACTGAAGCTTTCTTT; d_call: -; v_call: TRBV6-6; clone_size: -; j_call: TRBJ1-1
cdr3_aa: CASNQGRDQPQHF; cdr3_nt: TGTGCCAGCAATCAGGGGCGCGATCAGCCCCAGCATTTT; d_call: -; v_call: TRBV2; clone_size: -; j_call: TRBJ1-5
cdr3_aa: CATSDFEGYYTF; cdr3_nt: TGTGCCACCAGTGATTTCGAGGGCTACTACACCTTC; d_call: -; v_call: TRBV24-1; clone_size: -; j_call: TRBJ1-2
cdr3_aa: CASSEEGRSYGYTF; cdr3_nt: TGTGCCAGCAGTGAAGAGGGGCGATCCTATGGCTACACCTTC; d_call: -; v_call: TRBV6-1; clone_size: -; j_call: TRBJ1-2
cdr3_aa: CASSSDRFYGYTF; cdr3_nt: TGTGCCAGCAGCTCCGACAGATTCTATGGCTACACCTTC; d_call: -; v_call: TRBV7-2; clone_size: -; j_call: TRBJ1-2
cdr3_aa: CASSPMGAAGYTF; cdr3_nt: TGTGCCAGCAGCCCGATGGGGGCGGCTGGCTACACCTTC; d_call: -; v_call: TRBV3-1/TRBV3-2; clone_size: -; j_call: TRBJ1-2
cdr3_aa: CATSDRATEAFF; cdr3_nt: TGTGCCACCTCGGACAGGGCGACTGAAGCTTTCTTT; d_call: TRBD1; v_call: TRBV2; clone_size: few; j_call: TRBJ1-1
cdr3_aa: CASSARGAADTQYF; cdr3_nt: TGTGCCAGCAGTGCCAGGGGGGCGGCAGATACGCAGTATTTT; d_call: -; v_call: TRBV2; clone_size: -; j_call: TRBJ2-3
cdr3_aa: CATSREAGNEKLFF; cdr3_nt: TGTGCCACCAGCAGAGAAGCGGGGAACGAAAAACTGTTTTTT; d_call: -; v_call: TRBV15; clone_size: -; j_call: TRBJ1-4
cdr3_aa: CASSVGQAYNEQFF; cdr3_nt: TGTGCCAGCAGCGTGGGACAGGCATACAATGAGCAGTTCTTC; d_call: TRBD1; v_call: TRBV2; clone_size: -; j_call: TRBJ2-1
cdr3_aa: CASSIEGTGVNEQFF; cdr3_nt: TGTGCCAGTAGTATAGAAGGGACAGGGGTAAATGAGCAGTTCTTC; d_call: TRBD1; v_call: TRBV19; clone_size: -; j_call: TRBJ2-1
cdr3_aa: CASSGAGTGSYEQYF; cdr3_nt: TGTGCCAGCAGTGGGGCCGGGACAGGGTCCTACGAGCAGTACTTC; d_call: TRBD1; v_call: TRBV28; clone_size: -; j_call: TRBJ2-7
cdr3_aa: CASSLTPGGGYTF; cdr3_nt: TGTGCCAGCAGCCTCACCCCGGGGGGGGGCTACACCTTC; d_call: -; v_call: TRBV14; clone_size: -; j_call: TRBJ1-2
cdr3_aa: CASSIKAGAHNEQFF; cdr3_nt: TGTGCCAGTAGTATTAAAGCGGGAGCTCACAATGAGCAGTTCTTC; d_call: TRBD2; v_call: TRBV19; clone_size: -; j_call: TRBJ2-1
cdr3_aa: CASSLKRGGKPYEQYF; cdr3_nt: TGTGCCAGCAGCTTGAAGCGGGGGGGGAAGCCCTACGAGCAGTACTTC; d_call: TRBD2; v_call: TRBV5-8; clone_size: once; j_call: TRBJ2-7
cdr3_aa: CASSYGTFSKAFF; cdr3_nt: TGTGCCAGCAGTTACGGGACATTTAGTAAAGCTTTCTTT; d_call: -; v_call: TRBV12-3/TRBV12-4; clone_size: -; j_call: TRBJ1-1
cdr3_aa: CASTTDYNSPLHF; cdr3_nt: TGCGCCAGCACGACAGACTATAATTCACCCCTCCACTTT; d_call: -; v_call: TRBV5-1; clone_size: -; j_call: TRBJ1-6
cdr3_aa: CASSLWPTNEKLFF; cdr3_nt: TGCGCCAGCAGCTTGTGGCCAACTAATGAAAAACTGTTTTTT; d_call: -; v_call: TRBV5-1; clone_size: -; j_call: TRBJ1-4
cdr3_aa: CASSFTGTGNYEQYF; cdr3_nt: TGTGCCAGCAGTTTTACCGGGACAGGGAACTACGAGCAGTACTTC; d_call: TRBD1; v_call: TRBV6-6; clone_size: -; j_call: TRBJ2-7
cdr3_aa: CATSSPGTGRVKETQYF; cdr3_nt: TGTGCCACCAGCAGCCCCGGGACAGGGCGCGTTAAAGAGACCCAGTACTTC; d_call: TRBD1; v_call: TRBV15; clone_size: -; j_call: TRBJ2-5
cdr3_aa: CASMTPVSPGEQYF; cdr3_nt: TGTGCCAGCATGACTCCGGTCAGCCCGGGGGAGCAGTACTTC; d_call: -; v_call: TRBV28; clone_size: -; j_call: TRBJ2-7
cdr3_aa: CASSLDRIYGYTF; cdr3_nt: TGTGCCAGCTCATTGGACAGGATTTATGGCTACACCTTC; d_call: TRBD1; v_call: TRBV18; clone_size: -; j_call: TRBJ1-2
cdr3_aa: CASRQGSTGELFF; cdr3_nt: TGTGCCAGCAGGCAGGGTTCCACCGGGGAGCTGTTTTTT; d_call: -; v_call: TRBV12-3/TRBV12-4; clone_size: -; j_call: TRBJ2-2
cdr3_aa: CSVDKAPGGGYTF; cdr3_nt: TGCAGCGTTGATAAAGCCCCGGGAGGTGGCTACACCTTC; d_call: -; v_call: TRBV29-1; clone_size: -; j_call: TRBJ1-2
cdr3_aa: CASSNPRQGSYGYTF; cdr3_nt: TGTGCCAGCAGCAACCCCAGACAGGGTAGCTATGGCTACACCTTC; d_call: TRBD1; v_call: TRBV7-2; clone_size: -; j_call: TRBJ1-2
cdr3_aa: CASSIGRVTNYGYTF; cdr3_nt: TGTGCCAGTAGTATAGGCCGCGTTACTAACTATGGCTACACCTTC; d_call: -; v_call: TRBV19; clone_size: -; j_call: TRBJ1-2
cdr3_aa: CSASSGGGTQYF; cdr3_nt: TGCAGTGCTAGTTCGGGGGGCGGTACGCAGTATTTT; d_call: -; v_call: TRBV20-1; clone_size: -; j_call: TRBJ2-3
cdr3_aa: CAWSPTGGFTGELFF; cdr3_nt: TGTGCCTGGAGTCCTACAGGGGGCTTTACCGGGGAGCTGTTTTTT; d_call: TRBD1; v_call: TRBV30; clone_size: -; j_call: TRBJ2-2
cdr3_aa: CASSPTSGGYNEQFF; cdr3_nt: TGTGCCAGCAGCCCGACTAGCGGGGGTTACAATGAGCAGTTCTTC; d_call: TRBD2; v_call: TRBV3-1/TRBV3-2; clone_size: -; j_call: TRBJ2-1
cdr3_aa: CASRSGGGAGNEQFF; cdr3_nt: TGTGCCAGCAGGAGCGGCGGGGGGGCCGGAAATGAGCAGTTCTTC; d_call: TRBD2; v_call: TRBV27; clone_size: -; j_call: TRBJ2-1
cdr3_aa: CASSLGRGQGSWSDTQYF; cdr3_nt: TGTGCCAGCAGCTTAGGGCGGGGACAGGGAAGTTGGTCAGATACGCAGTATTTT; d_call: TRBD1; v_call: TRBV11-2; clone_size: -; j_call: TRBJ2-3
cdr3_aa: CASSPGAADLKGYTF; cdr3_nt: TGTGCCAGCAGCCCAGGGGCGGCTGATCTTAAAGGCTACACCTTC; d_call: -; v_call: TRBV3-1/TRBV3-2; clone_size: -; j_call: TRBJ1-2
cdr3_aa: CAWSPIGSPLHF; cdr3_nt: TGTGCCTGGAGTCCCATCGGTTCACCCCTCCACTTT; d_call: -; v_call: TRBV30; clone_size: -; j_call: TRBJ1-6
cdr3_aa: CASSSQGAPYNEQFF; cdr3_nt: TGTGCCAGCAGCTCACAGGGGGCCCCCTACAATGAGCAGTTCTTC; d_call: TRBD1; v_call: TRBV7-3; clone_size: -; j_call: TRBJ2-1
cdr3_aa: CASSDWTSGGRTDTQYF; cdr3_nt: TGTGCCAGCAGTGACTGGACTAGCGGGGGGCGCACAGATACGCAGTATTTT; d_call: TRBD2; v_call: TRBV6-1; clone_size: -; j_call: TRBJ2-3
cdr3_aa: CASSRAGDTQYF; cdr3_nt: TGTGCCAGCAGCCGGGCGGGAGATACGCAGTATTTT; d_call: -; v_call: TRBV3-1/TRBV3-2; clone_size: -; j_call: TRBJ2-3
cdr3_aa: CASGLYGYKAGNTIYF; cdr3_nt: TGTGCTAGTGGTTTGTACGGGTATAAGGCCGGAAACACCATATATTTT; d_call: -; v_call: TRBV12-5; clone_size: -; j_call: TRBJ1-3
cdr3_aa: CASSLKPEEYNEQFF; cdr3_nt: TGTGCCAGCAGCTTGAAACCGGAGGAGTACAATGAGCAGTTCTTC; d_call: -; v_call: TRBV5-4; clone_size: -; j_call: TRBJ2-1
cdr3_aa: CAIGPQSYNEQFF; cdr3_nt: TGTGCCATCGGGCCCCAGTCCTACAATGAGCAGTTCTTC; d_call: -; v_call: TRBV10-3; clone_size: -; j_call: TRBJ2-1
cdr3_aa: CASSLSGGNYNEQFF; cdr3_nt: TGTGCCAGCAGCTTAAGCGGGGGGAACTACAATGAGCAGTTCTTC; d_call: TRBD2; v_call: TRBV7-6; clone_size: -; j_call: TRBJ2-1
cdr3_aa: CASRRNTGELFF; cdr3_nt: TGTGCCAGCAGGAGGAACACCGGGGAGCTGTTTTTT; d_call: -; v_call: TRBV27; clone_size: -; j_call: TRBJ2-2
cdr3_aa: CASSSQGNEQFF; cdr3_nt: TGTGCCAGCAGCTCTCAGGGGAATGAGCAGTTCTTC; d_call: -; v_call: TRBV11-3; clone_size: -; j_call: TRBJ2-1
cdr3_aa: CASSEPIGRDSPLHF; cdr3_nt: TGTGCCAGCAGTGAACCGATCGGGAGGGATTCACCCCTCCACTTT; d_call: -; v_call: TRBV25-1; clone_size: -; j_call: TRBJ1-6
cdr3_aa: CASSIDRRSEAFF; cdr3_nt: TGTGCCAGTAGTATAGACAGAAGAAGTGAAGCTTTCTTT; d_call: -; v_call: TRBV19; clone_size: -; j_call: TRBJ1-1
cdr3_aa: CASSPIAISGNTIYF; cdr3_nt: TGTGCCAGCAGCCCAATAGCTATCTCTGGAAACACCATATATTTT; d_call: -; v_call: TRBV7-9; clone_size: -; j_call: TRBJ1-3
cdr3_aa: CASSDRASGNTIYF; cdr3_nt: TGTGCCAGCAGCGACAGGGCCTCTGGAAACACCATATATTTT; d_call: TRBD1; v_call: TRBV13; clone_size: -; j_call: TRBJ1-3
cdr3_aa: CASSISLRAQGQFF; cdr3_nt: TGTGCCAGTAGTATATCCCTACGGGCTCAGGGGCAGTTCTTC; d_call: -; v_call: TRBV19; clone_size: -; j_call: TRBJ2-1
cdr3_aa: CASSQASGGTYNEQFF; cdr3_nt: TGCGCCAGCAGCCAGGCTAGCGGGGGGACCTACAATGAGCAGTTCTTC; d_call: TRBD2; v_call: TRBV4-1; clone_size: -; j_call: TRBJ2-1
cdr3_aa: CASSSSTGLSEAFF; cdr3_nt: TGTGCCAGCAGCTCATCGACAGGGCTGAGTGAAGCTTTCTTT; d_call: TRBD1; v_call: TRBV11-2; clone_size: -; j_call: TRBJ1-1
cdr3_aa: CASSPSQGRSYEQYF; cdr3_nt: TGCGCCAGCAGCCCCTCGCAGGGCCGTTCCTACGAGCAGTACTTC; d_call: -; v_call: TRBV5-1; clone_size: -; j_call: TRBJ2-7
cdr3_aa: CAGQGAGELFF; cdr3_nt: TGTGCCGGCCAGGGGGCCGGGGAGCTGTTTTTT; d_call: TRBD1; v_call: TRBV28; clone_size: -; j_call: TRBJ2-2